This T cell receptor (beta chain) was profiled in a study of cytomegalovirus exposure and HLA in healthy donors. Only in-frame clones appear in the TCRdb table, and some are missing; sequencing was by immunoSEQ multiplex PCR. The table has about 300,000 clones, approximately 88% seen once. The sequenced sample was PBMCs. The TCR was taken from a woman in her late teens or twenties in good health and CMV-seronegative.

The CDR3: CASSEGASQGYGYTF. The CDR3 DNA reads as TGTGCCAGCAGTGAAGGCGCGTCTCAGGGCTATGGCTACACCTTC. The chain carries TRBV2 and TRBJ1-2; possible D gene TRBD1, 5 bases. The germline CDR1 and CDR2 sequences are SNHLY and FYNNEI. Deletions cut 1 base from V and 4 bases from J, with 13 bases between. This CDR3 has 15 amino acids.